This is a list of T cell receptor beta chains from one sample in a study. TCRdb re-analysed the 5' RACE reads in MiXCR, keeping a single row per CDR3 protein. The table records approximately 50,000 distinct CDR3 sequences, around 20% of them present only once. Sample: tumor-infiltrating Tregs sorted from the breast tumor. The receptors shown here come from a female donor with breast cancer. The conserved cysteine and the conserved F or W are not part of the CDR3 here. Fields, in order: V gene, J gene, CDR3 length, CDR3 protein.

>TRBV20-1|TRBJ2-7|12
SARGGGSGYEQY
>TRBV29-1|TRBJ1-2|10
SVRQGRDGYT
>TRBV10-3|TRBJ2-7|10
AISEQDYEQY
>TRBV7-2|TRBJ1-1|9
ASSSRFVAF
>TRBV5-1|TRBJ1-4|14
ASSLRTGEANEKLF
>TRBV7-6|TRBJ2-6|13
ASSSVNTGANVLT
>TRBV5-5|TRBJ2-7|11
ASSFDPYREQY
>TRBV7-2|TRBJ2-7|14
ASSLVGQGATYEQY
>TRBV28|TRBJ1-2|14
ASSLGGASTNYGYT
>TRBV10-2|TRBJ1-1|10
ASKHSSTEAF
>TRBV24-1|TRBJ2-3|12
ATSSRGTTDTQY
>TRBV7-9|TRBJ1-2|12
ASSLGAREYGYT
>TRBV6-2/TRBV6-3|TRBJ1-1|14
ASTSRPGGRGTEAF
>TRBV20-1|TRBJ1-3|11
SARIRGGNTIY
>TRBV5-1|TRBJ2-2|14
ASRLTSGSMTGELF
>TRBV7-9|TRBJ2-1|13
ASSLAPPGANEQF
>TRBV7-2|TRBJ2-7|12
ASSPWTDSYEQY
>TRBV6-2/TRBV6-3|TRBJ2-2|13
ASRPKLGNTGELF
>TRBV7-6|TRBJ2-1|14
ASSLAAGSSYNEQC
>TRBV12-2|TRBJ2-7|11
AGQDRGPYEQY
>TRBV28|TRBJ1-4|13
ASSTPGTGGGELF
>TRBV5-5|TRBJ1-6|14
ASSYRLTGTNSPLH
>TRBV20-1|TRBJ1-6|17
SARDNSRLWGQETSPLH
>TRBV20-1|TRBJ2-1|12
SAPGPIPYNEQF
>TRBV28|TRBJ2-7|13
ASSHLATKAYEQY
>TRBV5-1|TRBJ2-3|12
ASGFRTSTDTQY
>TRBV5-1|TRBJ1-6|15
ASSRQPKSSYNSPLH
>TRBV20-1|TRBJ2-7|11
SAEGQGTREQY
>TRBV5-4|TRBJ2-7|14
ASTLSSAGVRYEQY
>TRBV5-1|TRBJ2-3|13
ASSQWGTRTDTQY
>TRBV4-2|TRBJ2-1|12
ASSQAHRDGEQF
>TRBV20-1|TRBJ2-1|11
SASLVARNEQF
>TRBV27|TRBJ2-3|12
ASSWGTVTDTQY
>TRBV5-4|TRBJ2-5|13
ASSAGTPIQETQY
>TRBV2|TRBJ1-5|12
ASQGSWSNQPQH